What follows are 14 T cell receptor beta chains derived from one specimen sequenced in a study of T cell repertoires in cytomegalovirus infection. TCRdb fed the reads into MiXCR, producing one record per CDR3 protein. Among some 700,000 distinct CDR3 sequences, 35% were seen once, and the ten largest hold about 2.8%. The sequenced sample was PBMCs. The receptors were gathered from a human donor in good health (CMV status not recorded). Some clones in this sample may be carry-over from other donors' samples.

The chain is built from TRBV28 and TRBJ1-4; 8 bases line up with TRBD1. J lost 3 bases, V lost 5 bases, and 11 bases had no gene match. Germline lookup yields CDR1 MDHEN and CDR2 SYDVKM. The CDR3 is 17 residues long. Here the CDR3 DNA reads TGTGCCAGCAGTGGTACAGGGGGAGCCTCTCCTAATGAAAAACTGTTTTTT. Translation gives CASSGTGGASPNEKLFF.

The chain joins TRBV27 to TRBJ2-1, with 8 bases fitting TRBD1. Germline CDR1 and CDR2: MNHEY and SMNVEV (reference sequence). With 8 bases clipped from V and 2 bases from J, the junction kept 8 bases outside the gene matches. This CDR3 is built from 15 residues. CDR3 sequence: CASGGQVAPYNEQFF. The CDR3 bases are TGTGCCAGCGGGGGACAGGTAGCTCCCTACAATGAGCAGTTCTTC.

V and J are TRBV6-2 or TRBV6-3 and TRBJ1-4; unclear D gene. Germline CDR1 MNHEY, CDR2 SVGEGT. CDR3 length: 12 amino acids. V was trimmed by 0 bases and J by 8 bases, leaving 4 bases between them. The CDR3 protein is CASSYSREKLFF. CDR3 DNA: TGTGCCAGCAGTTACTCCCGGGAAAAACTGTTTTTT.

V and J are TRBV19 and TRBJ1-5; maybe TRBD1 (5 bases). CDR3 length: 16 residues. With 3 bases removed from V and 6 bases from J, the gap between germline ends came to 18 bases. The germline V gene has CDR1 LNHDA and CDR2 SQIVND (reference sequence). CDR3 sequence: CASSIGTTKGVQPQHF. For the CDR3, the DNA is TGTGCCAGTAGTATCGGGACGACAAAAGGGGTTCAGCCCCAGCATTTT.

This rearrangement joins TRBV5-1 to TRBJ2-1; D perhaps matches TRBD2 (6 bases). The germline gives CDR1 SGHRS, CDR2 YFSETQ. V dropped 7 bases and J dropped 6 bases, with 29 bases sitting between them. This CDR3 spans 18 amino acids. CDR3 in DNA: TGCGCCAGCTGGGCGCCTGAGAGCGGGTATGCCCCCCGCAATGAGCAGTTCTTC. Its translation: CASWAPESGYAPRNEQFF.

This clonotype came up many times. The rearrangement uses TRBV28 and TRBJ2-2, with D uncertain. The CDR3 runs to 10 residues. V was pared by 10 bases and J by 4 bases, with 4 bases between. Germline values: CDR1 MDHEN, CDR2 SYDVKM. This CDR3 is CATSTGELFF. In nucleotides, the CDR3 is TGTGCCACCAGCACCGGGGAGCTGTTTTTT. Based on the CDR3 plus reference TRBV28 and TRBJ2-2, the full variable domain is DVKVTQSSRYLVKRTGEKVFLECVQDMDHENMFWYRQDPGLGLRLIYFSYDVKMKEKGDIPEGYSVSREKKERFSLILESASTNQTSMYLCATSTGELFFGEGSRLTVL.

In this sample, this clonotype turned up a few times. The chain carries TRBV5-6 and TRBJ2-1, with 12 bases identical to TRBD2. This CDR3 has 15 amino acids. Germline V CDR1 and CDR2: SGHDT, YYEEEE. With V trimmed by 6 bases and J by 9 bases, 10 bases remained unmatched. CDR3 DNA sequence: TGTGCCAGCACCCGACTAGCGGGGGAGGTTAGTGAGCAGTTCTTC. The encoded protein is CASTRLAGEVSEQFF.

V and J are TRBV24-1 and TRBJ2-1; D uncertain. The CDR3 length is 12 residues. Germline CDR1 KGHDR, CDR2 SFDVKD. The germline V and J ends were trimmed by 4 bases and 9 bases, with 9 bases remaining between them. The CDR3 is CATSESRSEQFF. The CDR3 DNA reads TGTGCCACCAGTGAATCGAGGAGTGAGCAGTTCTTC.

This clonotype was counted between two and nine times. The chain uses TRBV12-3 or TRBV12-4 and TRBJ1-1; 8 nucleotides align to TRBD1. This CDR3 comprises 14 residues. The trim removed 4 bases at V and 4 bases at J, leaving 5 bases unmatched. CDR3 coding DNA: TGTGCCAGCAGTTGGGAGACAGGGGCCACTGAAGCTTTCTTT. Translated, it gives CASSWETGATEAFF.

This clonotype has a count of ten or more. CDR3 in DNA: TGTGCCAGCAGCTCCGAGGCTAGCGGATCCACAGATACGCAGTATTTT. Residues: CASSSEASGSTDTQYF. The gene calls are TRBV7-6 and TRBJ2-3; TRBD2 aligns across 7 bases. This CDR3 is 16 amino acids long. Germline V gives CDR1 SGHVS, CDR2 FNYEAQ. Trimming took 4 bases from V and 2 from J; bases not matched to a gene: 9.

The CDR3, as DNA: TGTGCCATCAGTACCGGGACAGGGAGGGGCACTGAAGCTTTCTTT. This codes for CAISTGTGRGTEAFF. This chain uses TRBV10-3 with TRBJ1-1; the match to TRBD1 covers 9 bases. The CDR3 is made up of 15 amino acids. Trimming cost V 5 bases and J 4 bases; bases outside gene matches: 8. Germline V gene data show CDR1 as ENHRY and CDR2 as SYGVKD.

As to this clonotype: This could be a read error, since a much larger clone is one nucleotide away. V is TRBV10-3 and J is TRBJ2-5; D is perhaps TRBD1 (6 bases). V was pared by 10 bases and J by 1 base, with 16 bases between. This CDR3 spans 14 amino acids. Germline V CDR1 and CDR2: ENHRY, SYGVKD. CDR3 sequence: CATNPQGFQETQYF. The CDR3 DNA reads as TGTGCCACCAACCCTCAGGGGTTCCAAGAGACCCAGTACTTC.

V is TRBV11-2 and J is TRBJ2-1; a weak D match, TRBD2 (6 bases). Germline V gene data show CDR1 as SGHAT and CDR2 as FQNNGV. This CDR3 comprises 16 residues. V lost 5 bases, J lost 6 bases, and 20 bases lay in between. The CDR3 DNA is TGTGCCAGCAGCCCTAGTCCAACGGGAGTTCCCAATGAGCAGTTCTTC. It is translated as CASSPSPTGVPNEQFF.

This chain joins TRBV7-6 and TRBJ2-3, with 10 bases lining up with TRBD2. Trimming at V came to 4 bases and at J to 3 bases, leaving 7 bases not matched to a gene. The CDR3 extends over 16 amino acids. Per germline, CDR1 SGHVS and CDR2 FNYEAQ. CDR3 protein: CASSSLSGGRTDTQYF. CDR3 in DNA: TGTGCCAGCAGCTCTCTTAGCGGGGGGCGGACAGATACGCAGTATTTT.